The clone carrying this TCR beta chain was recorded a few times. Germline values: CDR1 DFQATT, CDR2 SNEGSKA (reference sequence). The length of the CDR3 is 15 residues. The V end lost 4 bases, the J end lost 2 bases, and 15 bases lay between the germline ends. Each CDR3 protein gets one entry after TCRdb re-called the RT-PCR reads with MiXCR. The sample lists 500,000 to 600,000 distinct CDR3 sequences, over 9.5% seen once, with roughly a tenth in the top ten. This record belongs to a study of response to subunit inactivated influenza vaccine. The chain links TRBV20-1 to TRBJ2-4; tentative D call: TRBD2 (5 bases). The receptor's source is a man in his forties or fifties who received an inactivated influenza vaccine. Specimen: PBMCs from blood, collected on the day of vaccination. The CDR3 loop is CSAIKPRGTKNIQYF. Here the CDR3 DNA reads TGCAGTGCTATTAAGCCCCGGGGAACCAAAAACATTCAGTACTTC.